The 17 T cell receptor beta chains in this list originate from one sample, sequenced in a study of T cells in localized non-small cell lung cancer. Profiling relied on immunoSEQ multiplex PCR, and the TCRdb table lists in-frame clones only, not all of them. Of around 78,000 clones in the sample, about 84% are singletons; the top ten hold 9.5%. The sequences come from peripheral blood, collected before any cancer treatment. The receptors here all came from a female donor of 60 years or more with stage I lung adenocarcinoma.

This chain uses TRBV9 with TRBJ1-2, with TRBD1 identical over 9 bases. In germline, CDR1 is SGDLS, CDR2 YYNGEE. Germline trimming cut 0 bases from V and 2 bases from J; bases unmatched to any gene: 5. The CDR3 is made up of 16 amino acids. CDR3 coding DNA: TGTGCCAGCAGCGTAGGTGGGACAGGGCTGAACTATGGCTACACCTTC. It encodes CASSVGGTGLNYGYTF. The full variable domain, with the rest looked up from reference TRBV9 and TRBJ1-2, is DSGVTQTPKHLITATGQRVTLRCSPRSGDLSVYWYQQSLDQGLQFLIQYYNGEERAKGNILERFSAQQFPDLHSELNLSSLELGDSALYFCASSVGGTGLNYGYTFGSGTRLTVV.

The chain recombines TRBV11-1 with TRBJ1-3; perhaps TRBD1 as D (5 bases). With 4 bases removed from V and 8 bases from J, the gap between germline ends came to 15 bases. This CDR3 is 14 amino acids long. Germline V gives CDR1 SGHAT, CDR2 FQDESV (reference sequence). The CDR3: CASSSRDWKDTIYF. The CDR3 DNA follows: TGTGCCAGCAGCTCCCGGGACTGGAAGGACACCATATATTTT.

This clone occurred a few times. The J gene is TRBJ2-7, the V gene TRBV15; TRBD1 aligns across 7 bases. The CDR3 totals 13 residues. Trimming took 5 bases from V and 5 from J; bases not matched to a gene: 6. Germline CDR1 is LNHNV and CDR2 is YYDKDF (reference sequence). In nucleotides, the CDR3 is TGTGCCACCAGCGTAAGGGGGCTCCACGAGCAGTACTTC. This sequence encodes CATSVRGLHEQYF.

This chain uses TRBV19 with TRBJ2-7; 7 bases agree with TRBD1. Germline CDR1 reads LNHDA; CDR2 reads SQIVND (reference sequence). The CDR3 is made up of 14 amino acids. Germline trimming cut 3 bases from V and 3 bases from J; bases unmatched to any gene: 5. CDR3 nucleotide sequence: TGTGCCAGTAGTATTGGGGACAGCCACTACGAGCAGTACTTC. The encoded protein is CASSIGDSHYEQYF.

CDR3 coding DNA: TGTGCCAGCAGTTCCGTGGACAGGGGGCATGGCTACACCTTC. Translating it yields CASSSVDRGHGYTF. The genes are TRBV28 and TRBJ1-2, with 11 positions matching TRBD1. Trimming took 4 bases from V and 6 from J; bases not matched to a gene: 4. Germline CDR1 and CDR2: MDHEN and SYDVKM. The CDR3 has 14 amino acids.

CDR3 nucleotides: TGTGCCATCAGAGACGACAGGGGCTCTGGAAACACCATATATTTT. Translated, it gives CAIRDDRGSGNTIYF. The chain employs TRBV10-3 and TRBJ1-3, with TRBD1 matching over 8 bases. This CDR3 contains 15 residues. Losses at the gene ends were 6 bases for V and 0 bases for J; bases not matched to a gene: 4. Germline loops: CDR1 ENHRY, CDR2 SYGVKD.

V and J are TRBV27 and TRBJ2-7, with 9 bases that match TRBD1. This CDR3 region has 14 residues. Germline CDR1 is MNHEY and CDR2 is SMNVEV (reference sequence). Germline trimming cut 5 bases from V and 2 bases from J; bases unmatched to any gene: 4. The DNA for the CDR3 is TGTGCCAGCAGTCAACAGGGGGCGCCCTACGAGCAGTACTTC. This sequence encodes CASSQQGAPYEQYF.

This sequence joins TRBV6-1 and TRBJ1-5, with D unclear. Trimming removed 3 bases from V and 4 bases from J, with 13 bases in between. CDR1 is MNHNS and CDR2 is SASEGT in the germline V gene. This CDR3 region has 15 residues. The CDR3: CASSDSAVRNQPQHF. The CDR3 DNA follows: TGTGCCAGCAGTGATAGCGCTGTGAGAAATCAGCCCCAGCATTTT.

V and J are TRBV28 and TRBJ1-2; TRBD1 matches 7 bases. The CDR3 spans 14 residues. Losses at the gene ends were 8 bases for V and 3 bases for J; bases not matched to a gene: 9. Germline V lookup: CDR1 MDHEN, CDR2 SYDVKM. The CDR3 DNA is TGTGCCAGCCAACGAGGGGGCATCGACTATGGCTACACCTTC. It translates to CASQRGGIDYGYTF.

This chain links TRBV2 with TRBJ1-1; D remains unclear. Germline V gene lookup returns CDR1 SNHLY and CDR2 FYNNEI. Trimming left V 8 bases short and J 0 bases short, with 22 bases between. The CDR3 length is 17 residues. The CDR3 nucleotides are TGTGCCAGCGATAAGGATTCCACACTCAACATGAACACTGAAGCTTTCTTT. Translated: CASDKDSTLNMNTEAFF.

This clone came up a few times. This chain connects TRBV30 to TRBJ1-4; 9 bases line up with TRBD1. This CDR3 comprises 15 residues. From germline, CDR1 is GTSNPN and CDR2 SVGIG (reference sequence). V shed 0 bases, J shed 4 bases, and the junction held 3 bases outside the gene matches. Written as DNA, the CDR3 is TGTGCCTGGAGTGTACTGGGACAGGGTAATGAAAAACTGTTTTTT. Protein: CAWSVLGQGNEKLFF.

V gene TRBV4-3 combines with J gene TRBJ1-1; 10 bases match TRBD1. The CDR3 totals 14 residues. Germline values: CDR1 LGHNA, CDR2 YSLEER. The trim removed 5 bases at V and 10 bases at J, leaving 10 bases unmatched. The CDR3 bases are TGCGCCAGCAGCGAAGGACAGGGGGGATCGCCAGCTTTCTTT. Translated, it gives CASSEGQGGSPAFF.

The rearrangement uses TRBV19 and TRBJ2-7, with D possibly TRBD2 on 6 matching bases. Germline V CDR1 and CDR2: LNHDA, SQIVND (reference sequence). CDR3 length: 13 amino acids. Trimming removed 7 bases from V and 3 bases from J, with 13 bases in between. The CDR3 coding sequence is TGTGCCAGTAAAGGGACTTTCCACTACGAGCAGTACTTC. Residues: CASKGTFHYEQYF.

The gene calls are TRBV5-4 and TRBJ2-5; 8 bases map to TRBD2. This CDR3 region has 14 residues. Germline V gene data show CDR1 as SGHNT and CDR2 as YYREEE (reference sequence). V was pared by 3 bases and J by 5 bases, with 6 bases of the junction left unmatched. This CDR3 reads CASSSRGGVETQYF. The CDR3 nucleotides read TGTGCCAGCAGCTCCCGGGGGGGCGTGGAGACCCAGTACTTC. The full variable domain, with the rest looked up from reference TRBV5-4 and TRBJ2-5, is ETGVTQSPTHLIKTRGQQVTLRCSSQSGHNTVSWYQQALGQGPQFIFQYYREEENGRGNFPPRFSGLQFPNYSSELNVNALELDDSALYLCASSSRGGVETQYFGPGTRLLVL.

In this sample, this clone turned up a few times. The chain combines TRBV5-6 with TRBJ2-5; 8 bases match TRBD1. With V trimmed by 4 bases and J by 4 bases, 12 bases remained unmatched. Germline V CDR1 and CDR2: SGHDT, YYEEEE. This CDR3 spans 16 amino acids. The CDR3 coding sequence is TGTGCCAGCAGCCCACTCCCGGGACAGGTCGCAGAGACCCAGTACTTC. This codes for CASSPLPGQVAETQYF.

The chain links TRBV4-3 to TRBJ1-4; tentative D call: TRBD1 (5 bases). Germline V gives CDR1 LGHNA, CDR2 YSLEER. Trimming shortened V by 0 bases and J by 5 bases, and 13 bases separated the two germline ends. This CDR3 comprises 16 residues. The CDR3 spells CASSQDHRPSNEKLFF. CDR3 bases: TGCGCCAGCAGCCAAGATCACAGGCCATCAAATGAAAAACTGTTTTTT.

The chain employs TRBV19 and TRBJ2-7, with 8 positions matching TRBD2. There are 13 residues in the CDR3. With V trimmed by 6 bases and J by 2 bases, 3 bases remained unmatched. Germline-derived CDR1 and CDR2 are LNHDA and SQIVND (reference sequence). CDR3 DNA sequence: TGTGCCAGTAGAAGAGCGGGAGCCTACGAGCAGTACTTC. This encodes CASRRAGAYEQYF.